These T cell receptor beta chains were read from a single sample in a study of T cells in localized non-small cell lung cancer. TCRdb's copy holds only in-frame clones and misses some; the assay was immunoSEQ multiplex PCR. The profile shows under 70,000 clones, around 86% of them singletons. The starting material was peripheral blood, obtained before any cancer treatment. These TCRs come from a woman aged 40 to 75 with stage I lung adenocarcinoma. CDR3s include the opening cysteine and the closing phenylalanine or tryptophan. D genes are given only for firm matches. The size of a clone is reported for some rows only, either as once, few or many, or as a class for expanded clones.

d_call: .
j_call: TRBJ2-1
clone_size: once
v_call: TRBV9
cdr3_aa: CASSPGLYNEQFF
cdr3_nt: TGTGCCAGCAGCCCTGGACTCTACAATGAGCAGTTCTTC

d_call: TRBD2
j_call: TRBJ2-3
clone_size: .
v_call: TRBV18
cdr3_aa: CASSPGLAATDTQYF
cdr3_nt: TGTGCCAGCTCACCAGGACTAGCCGCCACAGATACGCAGTATTTT

d_call: TRBD1
j_call: TRBJ2-1
clone_size: few
v_call: TRBV19
cdr3_aa: CASRIGQGALDEQFF
cdr3_nt: TGTGCCAGTAGAATAGGACAGGGGGCTCTGGATGAGCAGTTCTTC

d_call: TRBD1
j_call: TRBJ1-2
clone_size: .
v_call: TRBV5-1
cdr3_aa: CASSFGTGLGYTF
cdr3_nt: TGCGCCAGCAGCTTCGGGACAGGGCTTGGCTACACCTTC

d_call: .
j_call: TRBJ1-2
clone_size: .
v_call: TRBV6-1
cdr3_aa: CASSGRDVANYGYTF
cdr3_nt: TGTGCCAGCAGTGGCCGGGACGTAGCTAACTATGGCTACACCTTC

d_call: TRBD2
j_call: TRBJ2-3
clone_size: once
v_call: TRBV6-5
cdr3_aa: CASSYTSGGDTQYF
cdr3_nt: TGTGCCAGCAGTTACACTAGCGGGGGTGATACGCAGTATTTT

d_call: .
j_call: TRBJ2-5
clone_size: .
v_call: TRBV18
cdr3_aa: CASSPDLAGETQYF
cdr3_nt: TGTGCCAGCTCACCGGACTTGGCAGGGGAGACCCAGTACTTC

d_call: TRBD2
j_call: TRBJ2-3
clone_size: .
v_call: TRBV7-9
cdr3_aa: CASSPTGLAGGFTQYF
cdr3_nt: TGTGCCAGCAGCCCGACGGGACTAGCGGGGGGGTTTACGCAGTATTTT

d_call: .
j_call: TRBJ2-3
clone_size: .
v_call: TRBV5-1
cdr3_aa: CASSLQGRADTQYF
cdr3_nt: TGCGCCAGCAGCTTACAGGGTAGGGCAGATACGCAGTATTTT

d_call: TRBD1
j_call: TRBJ1-2
clone_size: .
v_call: TRBV7-2
cdr3_aa: CASSESGGQGGYGYTF
cdr3_nt: TGTGCCAGCAGCGAATCCGGGGGACAGGGCGGCTATGGCTACACCTTC

d_call: .
j_call: TRBJ2-5
clone_size: .
v_call: TRBV7-9
cdr3_aa: CASSLAPRGAETQYF
cdr3_nt: TGTGCCAGCAGCTTAGCGCCCCGGGGGGCGGAGACCCAGTACTTC

d_call: .
j_call: TRBJ2-3
clone_size: .
v_call: TRBV11-2
cdr3_aa: CASSQLSTDTQYF
cdr3_nt: TGTGCCAGCAGCCAACTTAGCACAGATACGCAGTATTTT

d_call: TRBD1
j_call: TRBJ2-7
clone_size: .
v_call: TRBV4-2
cdr3_aa: CASSLEGQGAREQYF
cdr3_nt: TGTGCCAGCAGCCTAGAAGGGCAGGGGGCGCGGGAGCAGTACTTC

d_call: .
j_call: TRBJ1-5
clone_size: medium-sized
v_call: TRBV2
cdr3_aa: CASSDLENQPQHF
cdr3_nt: TGTGCCAGCAGTGATCTGGAAAATCAGCCCCAGCATTTT

d_call: TRBD1
j_call: TRBJ1-1
clone_size: .
v_call: TRBV28
cdr3_aa: CASSPGQGGAYAFF
cdr3_nt: TGTGCCAGCAGTCCCGGACAGGGTGGTGCATACGCTTTCTTT

d_call: .
j_call: TRBJ1-2
clone_size: .
v_call: TRBV5-4
cdr3_aa: CASSGEQGLSGYTF
cdr3_nt: TGTGCCAGCAGCGGGGAACAGGGATTGAGTGGCTACACCTTC

d_call: .
j_call: TRBJ1-2
clone_size: .
v_call: TRBV19
cdr3_aa: CASSARGWNYGYTF
cdr3_nt: TGTGCCAGTAGCGCTCGGGGGTGGAACTATGGCTACACCTTC

d_call: .
j_call: TRBJ2-1
clone_size: .
v_call: TRBV6-5
cdr3_aa: CASSYSTVRGFFF
cdr3_nt: TGTGCCAGCAGTTACTCGACAGTCAGGGGTTTTTTCTTC

d_call: .
j_call: TRBJ2-3
clone_size: .
v_call: TRBV19
cdr3_aa: CASRRDSLTDTQYF
cdr3_nt: TGTGCCAGTAGACGGGACTCCCTCACAGATACGCAGTATTTT

d_call: .
j_call: TRBJ1-4
clone_size: .
v_call: TRBV5-6
cdr3_aa: CASRRQSNEKLFF
cdr3_nt: TGTGCCAGCAGAAGGCAGAGTAATGAAAAACTGTTTTTT

d_call: .
j_call: TRBJ2-1
clone_size: .
v_call: TRBV6-1
cdr3_aa: CASSGVDTRTYNEQFF
cdr3_nt: TGTGCCAGCAGTGGGGTCGACACCCGCACGTACAATGAGCAGTTCTTC

d_call: .
j_call: TRBJ1-2
clone_size: few
v_call: TRBV29-1
cdr3_aa: CSVVSSIYGYTF
cdr3_nt: TGCAGCGTGGTCAGTTCAATCTATGGCTACACCTTC

d_call: TRBD2
j_call: TRBJ2-3
clone_size: .
v_call: TRBV6-1
cdr3_aa: CASSEALGTSPDTQYF
cdr3_nt: TGTGCCAGCAGTGAAGCGCTTGGGACTAGCCCAGATACGCAGTATTTT

d_call: .
j_call: TRBJ1-1
clone_size: .
v_call: TRBV15
cdr3_aa: CATSRDRAPNTEAFF
cdr3_nt: TGTGCCACCAGCAGAGATCGGGCGCCCAACACTGAAGCTTTCTTT

d_call: .
j_call: TRBJ1-1
clone_size: .
v_call: TRBV19
cdr3_aa: CASHGPRTMNTEAFF
cdr3_nt: TGTGCCAGTCATGGACCTAGAACGATGAACACTGAAGCTTTCTTT

d_call: .
j_call: TRBJ2-7
clone_size: .
v_call: TRBV11-3
cdr3_aa: CASSRGPMNYEQYF
cdr3_nt: TGTGCCAGCAGCCGGGGACCTATGAACTACGAGCAGTACTTC

d_call: .
j_call: TRBJ1-1
clone_size: .
v_call: TRBV15
cdr3_aa: CATSRDIPWGAFF
cdr3_nt: TGTGCCACCAGCAGAGATATTCCGTGGGGGGCTTTCTTT

d_call: TRBD1
j_call: TRBJ1-2
clone_size: .
v_call: TRBV28
cdr3_aa: CASRPTGVNYGYTF
cdr3_nt: TGTGCCAGCAGACCGACAGGGGTGAACTATGGCTACACCTTC

d_call: .
j_call: TRBJ1-3
clone_size: .
v_call: TRBV6-9
cdr3_aa: CASRAGNTIYF
cdr3_nt: TGTGCCAGCAGGGCTGGAAACACCATATATTTT

d_call: .
j_call: TRBJ1-3
clone_size: .
v_call: TRBV6-6
cdr3_aa: CASSSRGISGNTIYF
cdr3_nt: TGTGCCAGCAGTTCCAGGGGAATCTCTGGAAACACCATATATTTT

d_call: .
j_call: TRBJ2-1
clone_size: few
v_call: TRBV19
cdr3_aa: CASSTLGYNEQFF
cdr3_nt: TGTGCCAGTAGTACCCTCGGATACAATGAGCAGTTCTTC

d_call: TRBD1
j_call: TRBJ1-3
clone_size: .
v_call: TRBV5-5
cdr3_aa: CASTTGSGNTIYF
cdr3_nt: TGTGCCAGCACGACAGGGTCTGGAAACACCATATATTTT

d_call: .
j_call: TRBJ1-1
clone_size: .
v_call: TRBV5-1
cdr3_aa: CASTETLNTEAFF
cdr3_nt: TGCGCCAGCACGGAGACCTTGAACACTGAAGCTTTCTTT

d_call: .
j_call: TRBJ1-3
clone_size: .
v_call: TRBV6-1
cdr3_aa: CASWGGNTIYF
cdr3_nt: TGTGCCAGTTGGGGTGGAAACACCATATATTTT

d_call: TRBD1
j_call: TRBJ1-1
clone_size: .
v_call: TRBV19
cdr3_aa: CASSIQGDRGAFF
cdr3_nt: TGTGCCAGTAGTATCCAGGGGGACAGGGGAGCTTTCTTT

d_call: .
j_call: TRBJ2-6
clone_size: .
v_call: TRBV5-4
cdr3_aa: CASSPHPALSGANVLTF
cdr3_nt: TGTGCCAGCAGCCCACATCCAGCCCTCTCTGGGGCCAACGTCCTGACTTTC

d_call: TRBD1
j_call: TRBJ1-2
clone_size: .
v_call: TRBV19
cdr3_aa: CASSPNRGTNYGYTF
cdr3_nt: TGTGCCAGTAGTCCTAACAGGGGGACTAACTATGGCTACACCTTC

d_call: TRBD1
j_call: TRBJ1-2
clone_size: .
v_call: TRBV6-6
cdr3_aa: CASSSGQGFNGYTF
cdr3_nt: TGTGCCAGCAGTAGCGGACAGGGCTTTAATGGCTACACCTTC

d_call: .
j_call: TRBJ1-4
clone_size: once
v_call: TRBV4-3
cdr3_aa: CASSQFRLAEKLFF
cdr3_nt: TGCGCCAGCAGCCAATTCAGGCTAGCAGAAAAACTGTTTTTT

d_call: .
j_call: TRBJ2-1
clone_size: .
v_call: TRBV7-2
cdr3_aa: CASSLVGNEQFF
cdr3_nt: TGTGCCAGCAGCTTAGTTGGCAATGAGCAGTTCTTC

d_call: .
j_call: TRBJ1-1
clone_size: .
v_call: TRBV19
cdr3_aa: CASSVPGAWWTEAFF
cdr3_nt: TGTGCCAGTAGTGTCCCTGGGGCATGGTGGACTGAAGCTTTCTTT

d_call: .
j_call: TRBJ1-6
clone_size: .
v_call: TRBV10-2
cdr3_aa: CASSESQNSPLHF
cdr3_nt: TGCGCCAGCAGTGAGTCGCAGAATTCACCCCTCCACTTT

d_call: TRBD1
j_call: TRBJ1-5
clone_size: .
v_call: TRBV6-6
cdr3_aa: CASTPTGASNQPQHF
cdr3_nt: TGTGCCAGCACCCCTACAGGGGCTAGCAATCAGCCCCAGCATTTT

d_call: .
j_call: TRBJ1-5
clone_size: .
v_call: TRBV5-5
cdr3_aa: CASSLFGIQGFNQPQHF
cdr3_nt: TGTGCCAGCAGCTTGTTCGGTATACAGGGTTTCAATCAGCCCCAGCATTTT

d_call: .
j_call: TRBJ1-5
clone_size: .
v_call: TRBV28
cdr3_aa: CASSLFADQPQHF
cdr3_nt: TGTGCCAGCAGTCTCTTTGCTGACCAGCCCCAGCATTTT

d_call: .
j_call: TRBJ1-4
clone_size: .
v_call: TRBV4-3
cdr3_aa: CASSQGAGRTNEKLFF
cdr3_nt: TGCGCCAGCAGCCAAGGGGCGGGCAGAACTAATGAAAAACTGTTTTTT

d_call: .
j_call: TRBJ2-5
clone_size: once
v_call: TRBV7-8
cdr3_aa: CASSLGGGGGETQYF
cdr3_nt: TGTGCCAGCAGCTTAGGAGGGGGGGGCGGTGAGACCCAGTACTTC

d_call: TRBD2
j_call: TRBJ2-5
clone_size: .
v_call: TRBV11-2
cdr3_aa: CASSSGTSGGETQYF
cdr3_nt: TGTGCCAGCAGCTCCGGGACTAGCGGCGGCGAGACCCAGTACTTC

d_call: TRBD1
j_call: TRBJ2-7
clone_size: .
v_call: TRBV11-2
cdr3_aa: CASSVRDRDVEQYF
cdr3_nt: TGTGCCAGCAGCGTCCGGGACAGGGATGTGGAGCAGTACTTC

d_call: .
j_call: TRBJ1-6
clone_size: .
v_call: TRBV6-6
cdr3_aa: CASSIRGRAGSPLHF
cdr3_nt: TGTGCCAGCAGTATTCGTGGCAGGGCCGGTTCACCCCTCCACTTT

d_call: .
j_call: TRBJ2-3
clone_size: .
v_call: TRBV11-2
cdr3_aa: CASSLRGPNTDTQYF
cdr3_nt: TGTGCCAGCAGCTTACGCGGCCCTAACACAGATACGCAGTATTTT

d_call: .
j_call: TRBJ1-2
clone_size: .
v_call: TRBV28
cdr3_aa: CASSLGDIYGYTF
cdr3_nt: TGTGCCAGCAGTTTAGGGGACATTTATGGCTACACCTTC

d_call: TRBD1
j_call: TRBJ2-3
clone_size: .
v_call: TRBV6-4
cdr3_aa: CASSDSLGQGIDTQYF
cdr3_nt: TGTGCCAGCAGTGACTCTCTGGGACAGGGGATAGATACGCAGTATTTT